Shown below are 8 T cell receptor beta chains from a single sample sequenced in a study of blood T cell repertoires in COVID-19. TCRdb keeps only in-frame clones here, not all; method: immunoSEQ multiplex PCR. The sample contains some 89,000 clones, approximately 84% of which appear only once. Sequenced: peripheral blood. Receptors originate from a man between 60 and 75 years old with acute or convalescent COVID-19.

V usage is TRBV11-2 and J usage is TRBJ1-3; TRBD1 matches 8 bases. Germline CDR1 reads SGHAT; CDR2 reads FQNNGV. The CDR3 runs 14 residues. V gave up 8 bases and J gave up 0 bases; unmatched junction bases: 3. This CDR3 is CASGQGFSGNTIYF. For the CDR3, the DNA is TGTGCCAGCGGACAGGGCTTCTCTGGAAACACCATATATTTT.

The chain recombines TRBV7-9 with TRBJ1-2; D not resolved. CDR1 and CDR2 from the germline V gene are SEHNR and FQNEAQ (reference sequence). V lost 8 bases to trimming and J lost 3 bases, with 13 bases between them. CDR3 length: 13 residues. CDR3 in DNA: TGTGCCAGCGGGCTATTAGGTGACTATGGCTACACCTTC. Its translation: CASGLLGDYGYTF.

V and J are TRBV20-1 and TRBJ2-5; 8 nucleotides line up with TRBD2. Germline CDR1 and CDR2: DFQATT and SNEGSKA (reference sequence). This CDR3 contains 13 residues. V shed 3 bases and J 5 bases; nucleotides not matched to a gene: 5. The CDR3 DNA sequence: TGCAGTGCTAGTGTTAGCGGGACGGAGACCCAGTACTTC. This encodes CSASVSGTETQYF.

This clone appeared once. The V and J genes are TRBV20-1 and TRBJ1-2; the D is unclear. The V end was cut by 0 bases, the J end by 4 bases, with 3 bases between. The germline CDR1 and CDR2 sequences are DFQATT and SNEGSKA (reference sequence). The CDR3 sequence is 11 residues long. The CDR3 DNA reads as TGCAGTGCTAGAGACAGCTATGGCTACACCTTC. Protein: CSARDSYGYTF.

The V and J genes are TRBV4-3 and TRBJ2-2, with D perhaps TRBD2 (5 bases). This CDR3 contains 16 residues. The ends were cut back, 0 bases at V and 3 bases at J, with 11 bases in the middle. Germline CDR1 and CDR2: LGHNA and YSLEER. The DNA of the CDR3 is TGCGCCAGCAGCCAAGATCGGGGTTCGTACACCGGGGAGCTGTTTTTT. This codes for CASSQDRGSYTGELFF.

The CDR3 is CASSSYAQGLAFF. CDR3 nucleotide sequence: TGTGCCAGCAGCTCCTACGCACAGGGTTTGGCTTTCTTT. The chain employs TRBV7-9 and TRBJ1-1; tentatively, D is TRBD1 (6 bases). Germline CDR1 is SEHNR and CDR2 is FQNEAQ (reference sequence). V was pared by 4 bases and J by 11 bases, with 17 bases between. CDR3 length: 13 amino acids.

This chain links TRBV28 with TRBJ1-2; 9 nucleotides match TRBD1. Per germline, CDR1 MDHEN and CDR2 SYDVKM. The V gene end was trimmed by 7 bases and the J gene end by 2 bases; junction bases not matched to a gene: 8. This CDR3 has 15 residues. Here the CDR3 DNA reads TGTGCCAGCAAGATAGGACAGGGGCGAAACTATGGCTACACCTTC. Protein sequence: CASKIGQGRNYGYTF.

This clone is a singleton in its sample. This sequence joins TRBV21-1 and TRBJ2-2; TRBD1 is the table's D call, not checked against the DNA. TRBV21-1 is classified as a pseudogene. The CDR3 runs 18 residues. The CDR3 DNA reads TGTGCCAGCAGCCCTCGACAGGGGCGAAAACCGAACACCGGGGAGCTGTTTTTT. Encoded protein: CASSPRQGRKPNTGELFF.